This T cell receptor (beta chain) appears in the sequencing data of a study of blood T cell repertoires in COVID-19. About the research overall: Spain, Italy and the United States supplied samples that represented acute and convalescent COVID-19. T cells, B-cell-depleted T cells, or PBMCs provided the cDNA or gDNA that served as material.

Germline V lookup: CDR1 MNHEY, CDR2 SMNVEV (reference sequence). The CDR3 sequence is 13 residues long. The V gene lost 0 bases and the J gene lost 2 bases, with 5 bases spanning the gap. Profiling relied on immunoSEQ multiplex PCR, and the TCRdb table lists in-frame clones only, not all of them. The top ten clones hold roughly 4% of a sample with 150,000 or so clones, approximately 86% of them seen once. The study assigned cohorts using participant-reported clinical history. During the 2 weeks before they entered the study, exposed participants had met someone with a PCR-confirmed or clinician-diagnosed COVID-19 case.

The receptor's source is a woman aged 40-49 years who had been exposed to COVID-19. The source material was PBMCs or T cells enriched from blood (not recorded which). This chain connects TRBV27 to TRBJ2-7; no clear D. This chain's CDR3 is CASSLSAPYEQYF. In nucleotides, the CDR3 is TGTGCCAGCAGTTTATCCGCGCCCTACGAGCAGTACTTC.